Below are 27 T cell receptor beta chains sequenced from a single sample in a study of blood T cell repertoires in COVID-19. TCRdb's copy holds only in-frame clones and misses some; the assay was immunoSEQ multiplex PCR. The sample contains hundreds of thousands of clones, approximately 84% of which appear only once. Sample: peripheral blood. These receptors all come from a woman aged 80 or older with acute or convalescent COVID-19.

For the CDR3, the DNA is TGTGCCAGCAGCCAACCCCCCGGGTTACGAGCTTTCTTT. The encoded protein is CASSQPPGLRAFF. This chain uses TRBV4-2 with TRBJ1-1; D gene uncertain. The CDR3 length is 13 residues. Trimming took 2 bases from V and 10 from J, leaving 14 bases between them. Germline CDR1 LGHNA, CDR2 YNFKEQ.

The V call is TRBV28, the J call TRBJ1-3; TRBD1 matches at 7 bases. Germline CDR1 is MDHEN and CDR2 is SYDVKM. Trimming at V came to 6 bases and at J to 3 bases, leaving 5 bases not matched to a gene. The CDR3 covers 14 residues. CDR3 residues: CASSLNRGGNTIYF. CDR3 DNA sequence: TGTGCCAGCAGCCTTAACAGGGGTGGAAACACCATATATTTT.

The rearrangement joins TRBV21-1 to TRBJ1-2; TRBD1 is taken as the D call from the table, unchecked against the DNA. TRBV21-1 is described as a pseudogene. This CDR3 has 16 residues. CDR3 nucleotide sequence: TGTGCCAGCAGCAAAAAGACAGGGGGATGGGTCTATGGCTACACCTTC. This translates into CASSKKTGGWVYGYTF.

CDR3 sequence reads: CASSSPPGHATTYEQYF. The CDR3 DNA reads TGTGCCAGCAGTTCCCCCCCGGGACACGCGACCACCTACGAGCAGTACTTC. V gene TRBV7-9 combines with J gene TRBJ2-7; D is possibly TRBD1 (6 bases). Germline loops: CDR1 SEHNR, CDR2 FQNEAQ (reference sequence). CDR3 length: 17 amino acids. V was cut by 6 bases and J by 2 bases, with 23 bases left in between.

V usage is TRBV28 and J usage is TRBJ1-5; 7 nucleotides match TRBD1. Germline assignment: CDR1 MDHEN and CDR2 SYDVKM. J lost 4 bases, V lost 2 bases, and 8 bases had no gene match. The CDR3 loop spans 16 amino acids. The CDR3 sequence: CASSLVRGVWNQPQHF. The CDR3 region has the DNA TGTGCCAGCAGTTTAGTCAGGGGGGTATGGAATCAGCCCCAGCATTTT.

Here the CDR3 reads CASSLNNVLDEQFF. The CDR3 DNA follows: TGTGCCAGCAGCCTCAATAACGTACTAGATGAGCAGTTCTTC. This sequence joins TRBV3-1 (or the pseudogene TRBV3-2) and TRBJ2-1; perhaps TRBD2 as D (5 bases). Germline V gene data show CDR1 as LGHDT and CDR2 as YNNKEL (reference sequence). V shed 4 bases and J shed 8 bases, with 15 bases lying between them. The CDR3 is 14 amino acids.

The chain recombines TRBV30 with TRBJ1-1; a possible D gene is TRBD1 (6 bases). V lost 2 bases and J 5 bases, leaving 18 bases between the germline ends. Germline lookup yields CDR1 GTSNPN and CDR2 SVGIG (reference sequence). The CDR3 totals 15 residues. DNA of the CDR3: TGTGCCTGGAGTCCACAGGGCGGAGTGGGGACTGAAGCTTTCTTT. Translating it yields CAWSPQGGVGTEAFF.

This clone has a handful of counts. The V call is TRBV27, the J call TRBJ1-2; D possibly corresponds to TRBD1 (6 bases). There are 14 residues in the CDR3. With 3 bases removed from V and 8 bases from J, the gap between germline ends came to 16 bases. Germline V gene lookup returns CDR1 MNHEY and CDR2 SMNVEV (reference sequence). The CDR3 is CASSFYREGRGYTF. In DNA form, the CDR3 reads TGTGCCAGCAGTTTTTACAGGGAGGGTCGGGGCTACACCTTC.

The chain recombines TRBV19 with TRBJ2-1; 7 nucleotides match TRBD1. The CDR3 loop spans 13 amino acids. CDR1 and CDR2 (germline): LNHDA, SQIVND (reference sequence). Trimming took 5 bases from V and 8 from J; bases not matched to a gene: 6. CDR3 residues: CASSPRTGDEQFF. For the CDR3, the DNA is TGTGCCAGTAGTCCGCGGACAGGTGATGAGCAGTTCTTC.

This clone was detected once. The V call is TRBV4-2, the J call TRBJ2-7; 10 bases agree with TRBD2. Germline CDR1 reads LGHNA; CDR2 reads YNFKEQ. The CDR3 has 15 residues. V shed 5 bases, J shed 2 bases, and the junction held 6 bases outside the gene matches. The CDR3 coding sequence is TGTGCCAGCAGCACGCAACTAGCGGGAACCTACGAGCAGTACTTC. Its protein is CASSTQLAGTYEQYF.

J is TRBJ1-5 and V is TRBV19, with TRBD1 as a possible D gene (6 bases). V was shortened by 6 bases and J by 3 bases, with 15 bases between the two germline ends. This CDR3 comprises 15 residues. CDR1 LNHDA and CDR2 SQIVND come from the germline V gene (reference sequence). The CDR3 nucleotides are TGTGCCAGTAGAGTGTTGAACAGGGACAATCAGCCCCAGCATTTT. Amino acid sequence: CASRVLNRDNQPQHF. Supplemented by reference TRBV19 and TRBJ1-5, the full variable domain reads DGGITQSPKYLFRKEGQNVTLSCEQNLNHDAMYWYRQDPGQGLRLIYYSQIVNDFQKGDIAEGYSVSREKKESFPLTVTSAQKNPTAFYLCASRVLNRDNQPQHFGDGTRLSIL.

This clone was found once. As DNA, the CDR3 is TGTGCCAGCCTCCGGGACATGAACACTGAAGCTTTCTTT. Translation gives CASLRDMNTEAFF. The chain recombines TRBV18 with TRBJ1-1; the D gene is possibly TRBD1 (6 bases). V lost 8 bases, J lost 0 bases, and 10 bases lay in between. CDR1 is KGHSH and CDR2 is LQKENI in the germline V gene. This CDR3 comprises 13 residues.

This clone was picked up one time. The chain recombines TRBV3-1 (or the pseudogene TRBV3-2) with TRBJ2-7; TRBD2 aligns across 12 bases. The CDR3 runs 19 residues. Looked up from germline, CDR1 is LGHDT and CDR2 is YNNKEL (reference sequence). Germline trimming cut 1 base from V and 0 bases from J; bases unmatched to any gene: 10. CDR3 in DNA: TGTGCCAGCAGCCAAGTACGACTAGCGGGAGTTCAGGGCTCCTACGAGCAGTACTTC. It is translated as CASSQVRLAGVQGSYEQYF.

V and J are TRBV19 and TRBJ1-4; TRBD1 agrees at 8 bases. This CDR3 is 14 amino acids long. Looked up from germline, CDR1 is LNHDA and CDR2 is SQIVND (reference sequence). J gave up 2 bases and V 4 bases, and 0 bases lay outside the gene matches. The CDR3 loop reads CASSRDRTNEKLFF. The CDR3 nucleotides read TGTGCCAGTAGTAGGGACAGGACTAATGAAAAACTGTTTTTT.

This clone was observed once. This chain joins TRBV5-6 and TRBJ1-3; D gene ambiguous. The CDR3 runs to 15 residues. Germline lookup yields CDR1 SGHDT and CDR2 YYEEEE. V gave up 3 bases and J gave up 1 base, with 11 bases separating them. The CDR3 DNA sequence: TGTGCCAGCAGCTCATGGGGAGGATCTGGAAACACCATATATTTT. Residues: CASSSWGGSGNTIYF. Using reference TRBV5-6 and TRBJ1-3 for the parts outside the CDR3, the full variable domain is DAGVTQSPTHLIKTRGQQVTLRCSPKSGHDTVSWYQQALGQGPQFIFQYYEEEERQRGNFPDRFSGHQFPNYSSELNVNALLLGDSALYLCASSSWGGSGNTIYFGEGSWLTVV.

The chain couples TRBV11-2 to TRBJ2-5, with 10 bases aligning to TRBD1. V gave up 5 bases and J gave up 5 bases; unmatched junction bases: 5. From germline, CDR1 is SGHAT and CDR2 FQNNGV. This CDR3 has 14 amino acids. The chain's CDR3 is CASSRQGAVETQYF. For the CDR3, the DNA is TGTGCCAGCAGCCGACAGGGGGCGGTCGAGACCCAGTACTTC.

The CDR3 region is CASSPDTVNTEAFF. DNA of the CDR3: TGTGCCAGCAGCCCGGACACCGTGAACACTGAAGCTTTCTTT. The V call is TRBV7-2, the J call TRBJ1-1; tentative D call: TRBD1 (5 bases). The V end lost 5 bases, the J end lost 0 bases, and 10 bases lay between the germline ends. Looked up from germline, CDR1 is SGHTA and CDR2 is FQGNSA. The CDR3 extends over 14 amino acids.

The J gene is TRBJ1-5, the V gene TRBV7-8; 8 bases are a match to TRBD1. The J segment lost 0 bases and the V segment lost 5 bases, leaving 12 bases of the junction unmatched. The CDR3 covers 18 residues. Germline lookup yields CDR1 SGHVS and CDR2 FQNEAQ. DNA of the CDR3: TGTGCCAGCAGCCGCGGGACAGGAGCGTCGAGTAGCAATCAGCCCCAGCATTTT. The encoded protein is CASSRGTGASSSNQPQHF.

The sample holds one count of this clone. This chain's CDR3 is CASRIGTSGAETQYF. The CDR3 DNA follows: TGTGCCAGCAGGATCGGGACTAGCGGAGCGGAGACCCAGTACTTC. The chain uses TRBV6-5 and TRBJ2-5; 11 nucleotides line up with TRBD2. The V and J ends lost 6 bases and 5 bases, in that order; junction bases with no gene match: 8. Germline V CDR1 and CDR2: MNHEY, SVGAGI. This CDR3 region has 15 residues.

The J gene is TRBJ1-5, the V gene TRBV6-5; TRBD1 agrees at 9 bases. Looked up from germline, CDR1 is MNHEY and CDR2 is SVGAGI. Trimming at V came to 6 bases and at J to 3 bases, leaving 3 bases not matched to a gene. The CDR3 loop spans 14 amino acids. The CDR3 DNA sequence: TGTGCCAGCAGACGGACAGGGGCCAATCAGCCCCAGCATTTT. This codes for CASRRTGANQPQHF.

The chain has TRBV3-1 (or the pseudogene TRBV3-2) and TRBJ2-1; 13 bases fit TRBD2. Per the germline V gene, CDR1 is LGHDT and CDR2 is YNNKEL (reference sequence). The CDR3 extends over 17 amino acids. V gave up 4 bases and J gave up 8 bases; unmatched junction bases: 11. The CDR3 loop reads CASSLGAWTSGSYEQFF. Here the CDR3 DNA reads TGTGCCAGCAGCCTGGGGGCCTGGACTAGCGGGAGCTATGAGCAGTTCTTC.

This clone was counted only a few times. The chain uses TRBV7-9 and TRBJ2-1; 16 nucleotides agree with TRBD2. Germline CDR1 SEHNR, CDR2 FQNEAQ (reference sequence). This CDR3 has 19 amino acids. The ends lost 2 bases at V and 4 bases at J; junction bases unmatched: 8. Here the CDR3 reads CASSLTGTSGRALYNEQFF. CDR3 coding DNA: TGTGCCAGCAGCTTAACCGGGACTAGCGGGAGGGCCTTATACAATGAGCAGTTCTTC.

V is TRBV6-2 or TRBV6-3 and J is TRBJ2-1, with TRBD1 as a possible D gene (6 bases). The CDR3 covers 13 residues. Trimming stripped 5 bases from V and 9 bases from J, with 14 bases between. Germline CDR1 and CDR2: MNHEY and SVGEGT. The CDR3 loop is CASSPDRSVEQFF. In DNA form, the CDR3 reads TGTGCCAGCAGTCCCGACAGGTCTGTTGAGCAGTTCTTC.

J is TRBJ1-1 and V is TRBV3-1 (or the pseudogene TRBV3-2), with a possible D match to TRBD1 (5 bases). There are 12 residues in the CDR3. Germline-derived CDR1 and CDR2 are LGHDT and YNNKEL (reference sequence). V was trimmed by 8 bases and J by 4 bases, leaving 11 bases between them. The CDR3 DNA sequence: TGTGCCAGCTGGGGGGTGGGCACTGAAGCTTTCTTT. This encodes CASWGVGTEAFF.

This clone was picked up one time. V is TRBV19 and J is TRBJ1-5; TRBD1 might be the D (6 bases). This CDR3 spans 13 amino acids. The germline V and J ends were trimmed by 6 bases and 4 bases, with 10 bases remaining between them. Looked up from germline, CDR1 is LNHDA and CDR2 is SQIVND (reference sequence). CDR3 residues: CASRDSTNQPQHF. The CDR3 nucleotides are TGTGCCAGTAGGGACAGCACTAATCAGCCCCAGCATTTT. Combining the CDR3 with reference TRBV19 and TRBJ1-5 gives the whole variable domain DGGITQSPKYLFRKEGQNVTLSCEQNLNHDAMYWYRQDPGQGLRLIYYSQIVNDFQKGDIAEGYSVSREKKESFPLTVTSAQKNPTAFYLCASRDSTNQPQHFGDGTRLSIL.

The rearrangement links TRBV29-1 to TRBJ2-7; 9 positions agree with TRBD1. Losses at the gene ends were 6 bases for V and 5 bases for J; bases not matched to a gene: 5. Looked up from germline, CDR1 is SQVTM and CDR2 is ANQGSEA. The CDR3 contains 12 residues. The CDR3 here is CSVGQGVDEQYF. The CDR3 DNA follows: TGCAGCGTGGGACAGGGTGTCGACGAGCAGTACTTC.

V is TRBV4-1 and J is TRBJ1-6; D not certain. V was trimmed by 0 bases and J by 7 bases, leaving 10 bases between them. Germline CDR1 MGHRA, CDR2 YSYEKL. This CDR3 has 15 residues. CDR3 residues: CASSQEWRLNSPLHF. The DNA for the CDR3 is TGCGCCAGCAGCCAAGAATGGAGACTGAATTCACCCCTCCACTTT.